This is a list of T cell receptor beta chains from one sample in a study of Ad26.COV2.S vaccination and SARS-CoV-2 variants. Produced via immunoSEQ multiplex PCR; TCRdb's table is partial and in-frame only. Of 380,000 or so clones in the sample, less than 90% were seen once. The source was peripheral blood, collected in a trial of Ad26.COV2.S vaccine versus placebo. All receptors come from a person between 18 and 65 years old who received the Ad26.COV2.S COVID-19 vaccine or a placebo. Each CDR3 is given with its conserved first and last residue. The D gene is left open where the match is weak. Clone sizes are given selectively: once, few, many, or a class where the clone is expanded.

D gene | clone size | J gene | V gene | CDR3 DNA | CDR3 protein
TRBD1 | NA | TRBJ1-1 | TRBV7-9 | TGTGCCAGCACCTCAACAGGGGCGGTGAACACTGAAGCTTTCTTT | CASTSTGAVNTEAFF
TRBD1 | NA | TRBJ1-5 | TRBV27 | TGTGCCAGCGCCCGACAGGGCATCAATCAGCCCCAGCATTTT | CASARQGINQPQHF
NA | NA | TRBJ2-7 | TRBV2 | TGTGCCAGCGTGGGGTTATTCTCCTACGAGCAGTACTTC | CASVGLFSYEQYF
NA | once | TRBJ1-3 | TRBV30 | TGTGCCTGGGCTGGGACTGATCCCTCTGGAAACACCATATATTTT | CAWAGTDPSGNTIYF
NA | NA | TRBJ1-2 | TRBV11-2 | TGTGCCAGCAGCTTAGAAGTCAGCTCCTATGGCTACACCTTC | CASSLEVSSYGYTF
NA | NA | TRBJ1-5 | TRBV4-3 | TGCGCCAGCAGCCAAGACGTGGGTACAGGGAAAAGTCAGCCCCAGCATTTT | CASSQDVGTGKSQPQHF
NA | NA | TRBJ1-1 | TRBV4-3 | TGCGCCAGCAGCCCCACAGAGAACACTGAAGCTTTCTTT | CASSPTENTEAFF
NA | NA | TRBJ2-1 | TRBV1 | TGCACCAGCAGCCAAGATAAGGTAGGCTCCTACAATGAGCAGTTCTTC | CTSSQDKVGSYNEQFF
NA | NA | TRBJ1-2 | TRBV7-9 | TGTGCCAGCAGCGTCGGGACCTTGATTCGTGGCTACACCTTC | CASSVGTLIRGYTF
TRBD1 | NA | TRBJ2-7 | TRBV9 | TGTGCCAGCAGCGTAGGGGACAGGGCCGAGCAGTACTTC | CASSVGDRAEQYF
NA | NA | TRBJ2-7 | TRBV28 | TGTGCCAGCGGATATCCGAGACAGGTGACCTACGAGCAGTACTTC | CASGYPRQVTYEQYF
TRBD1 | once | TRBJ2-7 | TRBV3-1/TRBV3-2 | TGTGCCAGCAGTGGGACAGGGGGTACGTACGAGCAGTACTTC | CASSGTGGTYEQYF
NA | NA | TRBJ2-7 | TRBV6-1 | TGTGCCAGCAGTGGCCCGGAACAGATTAGCCCCTTTTACGAGCAGTACTTC | CASSGPEQISPFYEQYF
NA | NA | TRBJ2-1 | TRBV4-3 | TGCGCCAGCAGCCAACTGGGCGTCCGGACAAGGGGGTCGAATGAGCAGTTCTTC | CASSQLGVRTRGSNEQFF
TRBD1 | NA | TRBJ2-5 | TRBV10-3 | TGTGCCACCAGACCGGGACAGGGGGGTCAAGAGACCCAGTACTTC | CATRPGQGGQETQYF
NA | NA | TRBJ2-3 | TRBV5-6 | TGTGCCAGCAGGGGGACAACCGGAACGCAGTATTTT | CASRGTTGTQYF
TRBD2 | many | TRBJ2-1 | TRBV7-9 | TGTGCCAGCAGCCAACTAGCGGGAGGGGGGAATGAGCAGTTCTTC | CASSQLAGGGNEQFF
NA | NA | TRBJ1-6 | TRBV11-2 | TGTGCCAGCAGCCTGGGGGGGACGACCGGTAATAATTCACCCCTCCACTTT | CASSLGGTTGNNSPLHF
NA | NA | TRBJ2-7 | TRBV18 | TGTGCCAGCTCACTTACTCCGGGACGTAGCTCCTACGAGCAGTACTTC | CASSLTPGRSSYEQYF
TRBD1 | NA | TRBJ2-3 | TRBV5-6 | TGTGCCAGCAGCCGTGGACAGGGGGCAGATACGCAGTATTTT | CASSRGQGADTQYF
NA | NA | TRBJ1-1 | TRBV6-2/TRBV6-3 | TGTGCCAGCAGTTATGGTGGCCTGAACACTGAAGCTTTCTTT | CASSYGGLNTEAFF
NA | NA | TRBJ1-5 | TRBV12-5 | TGTGCTAGTGGTTTCCTTGATCAGCCCCAGCATTTT | CASGFLDQPQHF
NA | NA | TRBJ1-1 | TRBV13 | TGTGCCAGCAGCTTAGAAGTAGGCACTGAAGCTTTCTTT | CASSLEVGTEAFF
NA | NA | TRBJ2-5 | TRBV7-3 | TGTGCCAGCAGACCTACGGGGCAAGAGACCCAGTACTTC | CASRPTGQETQYF
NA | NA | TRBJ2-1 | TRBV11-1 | TGTGCCAGCAGCTTAGCAATCCGGGCCGGTGGGGGTGAGCAGTTCTTC | CASSLAIRAGGGEQFF
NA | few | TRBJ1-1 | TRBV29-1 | TGCAGCGTTGGCGGGCGATCGGCAGAAGCTTTCTTT | CSVGGRSAEAFF
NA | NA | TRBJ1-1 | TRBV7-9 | TGTGCCAGCAGCTTACCCTCTCGACTCCTCAACACTGAAGCTTTCTTT | CASSLPSRLLNTEAFF
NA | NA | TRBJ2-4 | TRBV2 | TGTGCCAGCAGTGACTATTTAACGGACATTCAGTACTTC | CASSDYLTDIQYF
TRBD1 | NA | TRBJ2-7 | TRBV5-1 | TGCGCCAGCAGCTTGGAAGGACAGGGTTACGAGCAGTACTTC | CASSLEGQGYEQYF
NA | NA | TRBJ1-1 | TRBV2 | TGTGCCAGCAGCCGGGCCAGGACGTGGGGGGACACTGAAGCTTTCTTT | CASSRARTWGDTEAFF
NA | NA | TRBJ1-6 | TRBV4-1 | TGCGCCAGCAGCCAAGATCGGGGGAGGGTCTCCTATAATTCACCCCTCCACTTT | CASSQDRGRVSYNSPLHF
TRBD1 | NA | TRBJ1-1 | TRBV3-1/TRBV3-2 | TGTGCCAGCAGGGGTTTAACAGGGGGCAGAGCTTTCTTT | CASRGLTGGRAFF
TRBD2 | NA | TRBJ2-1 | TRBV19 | TGTGCCAGTAGTGAGGGGAGGGCCGGGCGGAATGAGCAGTTCTTC | CASSEGRAGRNEQFF
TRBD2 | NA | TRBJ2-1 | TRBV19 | TGTGCCAGTAGTATCAAGACTAGCGGGATGGCTGAGCAGTTCTTC | CASSIKTSGMAEQFF
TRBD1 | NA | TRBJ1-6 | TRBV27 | TGTGCCAGCAGTATCCGGGACAGGGTCTCACCCCTCCACTTT | CASSIRDRVSPLHF
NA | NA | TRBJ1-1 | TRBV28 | TGTGCCAGCAGTCCCGCTAACAAGGCTTTCTTT | CASSPANKAFF
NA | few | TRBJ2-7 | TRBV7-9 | TGTGCCAGCAGCTGGAAACTCAGGGACGGGTACGAGCAGTACTTC | CASSWKLRDGYEQYF
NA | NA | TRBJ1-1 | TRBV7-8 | TGTGCCAGCAGCTTAGATCAGGGCACTGAAGCTTTCTTT | CASSLDQGTEAFF
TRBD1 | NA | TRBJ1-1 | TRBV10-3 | TGTGCCACTCAACAGGGGGCGGCTGAAGCTTTCTTT | CATQQGAAEAFF
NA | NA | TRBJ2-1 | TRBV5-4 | TGTGCCAGCAGCTTCGCAAGGGACGAGCAGTTCTTC | CASSFARDEQFF
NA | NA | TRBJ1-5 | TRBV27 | TGTGCCAGCGGGATTGGGGGAAAAAATCAGCCCCAGCATTTT | CASGIGGKNQPQHF